Presented here are 2 T cell receptor beta chains from one specimen sequenced in a study of T cells after yellow fever vaccination. TCRdb recomputed calls from the 5' RACE reads with MiXCR, one row per CDR3 protein. Of some 300,000 distinct CDR3 sequences listed, approximately 8% were seen once; the top ten hold about 16%. The sequencing used PBMCs, collected approximately 40 days after the first yellow fever vaccination. All receptors come from a man aged 18 to 35 who received the YFV17D yellow fever vaccine.

This clonotype was counted a few times. The V call is TRBV5-4, the J call TRBJ1-2; TRBD1 matches at 8 bases. From germline, CDR1 is SGHNT and CDR2 YYREEE (reference sequence). The CDR3 has 13 amino acids. Trimming removed 0 bases from V and 10 bases from J; junction bases left unmatched: 5. The CDR3 reads CASSLDQGAPYTF. Here the CDR3 DNA reads TGTGCCAGCAGCTTGGATCAGGGGGCCCCCTACACCTTC.

The chain recombines TRBV3-1 with TRBJ1-1, with TRBD1 as a possible D gene (5 bases). Trimming removed 4 bases from V and 3 bases from J, with 12 bases in between. The CDR3 contains 14 residues. In germline, CDR1 is LGHDT, CDR2 YNNKEL (reference sequence). Here the CDR3 reads CASSREWGDTEAFF. The CDR3 DNA is TGTGCCAGCAGCCGTGAATGGGGCGACACTGAAGCTTTCTTT. Combining the CDR3 with reference TRBV3-1 and TRBJ1-1 gives the whole variable domain DTAVSQTPKYLVTQMGNDKSIKCEQNLGHDTMYWYKQDSKKFLKIMFSYNNKELIINETVPNRFSPKSPDKAHLNLHINSLELGDSAVYFCASSREWGDTEAFFGQGTRLTVV.